This T cell receptor beta chain was captured in a study of T cell responses to AZD1222 COVID-19 vaccine. On this clone itself: The antigen remains unidentified.

This CDR3 is 14 amino acids long. CDR1 is SGHRS, CDR2 YFSETQ, per germline. Trimming took 2 bases from V and 8 from J; bases not matched to a gene: 5. Only in-frame clones appear in the TCRdb table, and some are missing; sequencing was by immunoSEQ multiplex PCR. The sample comprises approximately 77,000 clones, around 90% of which are singletons, and 4% to 5.5% rests with the top ten. Regarding the study as a whole: Donors were mostly white British, more females; clonal diversity possibly underestimated. Spike as a whole was targeted by vaccine-associated CD4 TCRs, dominant at 160-218 and 743-854.

This chain uses TRBV5-1 with TRBJ2-1; 9 positions match TRBD2. The origin of this receptor is an adult who received the AZD1222 COVID-19 vaccine. The sequenced sample was peripheral blood, obtained 28 days after the second AZD1222 dose. CDR3 nucleotides: TGCGCCAGCAGCTTCGGGACTAGCACTGATGAGCAGTTCTTC. This codes for CASSFGTSTDEQFF.